This TCR beta chain appears in the sequencing data of a study of blood T cell repertoires in COVID-19. Across the whole study: T cells, B-cell-depleted T cells, or PBMCs supplied cDNA or gDNA.

CDR3 length: 14 amino acids. Germline V CDR1 and CDR2: SNHLY, FYNNEI. The junction had 4 bases not matched to a gene; V was cut back by 2 bases and J by 6 bases. Some clones are missing from TCRdb's copy, which holds only in-frame ones; the method was immunoSEQ multiplex PCR. The table lists 140,000 or so clones, 70% to 90% of them singletons, with approximately 5% in the top ten. The receptor's source is a woman in her fifties or sixties with acute or convalescent COVID-19. The sequenced sample consisted of peripheral blood. This rearrangement joins TRBV2 to TRBJ2-3, with 8 bases fitting TRBD1. CDR3 amino acids: CASSEQGAGDTQYF. As DNA, the CDR3 is TGTGCCAGCAGTGAACAGGGGGCAGGGGATACGCAGTATTTT. Full variable domain (rest looked up from reference TRBV2 and TRBJ2-3): EPEVTQTPSHQVTQMGQEVILRCVPISNHLYFYWYRQILGQKVEFLVSFYNNEISEKSEIFDDQFSVERPDGSNFTLKIRSTKLEDSAMYFCASSEQGAGDTQYFGPGTRLTVL.